This T cell receptor beta chain was observed in a study of T cell repertoires in cytomegalovirus infection. Whole-study context: HLA-B-restricted CMV epitopes that are well studied, plus recently identified HLA-C-restricted ones, were used by the study. In public TCR beta signatures, there were indications of both CMV infection and matching HLA type.

From germline, CDR1 is SEHNR and CDR2 FQNEAQ (reference sequence). This CDR3 spans 9 amino acids. Trimming cost V 5 bases and J 8 bases, with 3 bases left between them. TCRdb used MiXCR to reprocess the reads, holding one entry per CDR3 protein. Found here are roughly 500,000 distinct CDR3 sequences, roughly a third of them singletons; the top ten hold 15% to 20%. Notes on the study in general: CMV-specific TCR beta clonotypes restricted by HLA-C were the ones dominating the ex vivo response.

This clonotype is a singleton in its sample. Its antigen remains unknown. The chain combines TRBV7-9 with TRBJ1-1, with D unclear. This sequence originates from a human donor in good health (CMV status not recorded). Some clones in this sample may be carry-over from other donors' samples. Sequencing was performed on cultured PBMCs, taken from culture after CMV antigen stimulation. The CDR3 here is CASSPEAFF. CDR3 nucleotides: TGTGCCAGCAGCCCCGAAGCTTTCTTT.